This T cell receptor (beta chain) was profiled in a study of spatial heterogeneity in lung cancer. About the study: The cohort: 65 to 80 early-stage, untreated non-small cell lung cancer patients.

Time point of the sample: blood at routine non-recurrence follow-up after resection. The sequenced material consisted of unsorted whole RNA from tumor, nontumor lung or frozen PBMC. The table lists this clonotype with many counts. Its antigen is unknown. The germline CDR1 and CDR2 sequences are MNHNS and SASEGT. This CDR3 is built from 13 residues. Unmatched junction bases numbered 7, after V lost 6 bases and J lost 6 bases. Overall study findings and caveats: Ubiquitous expanded tumor TCRs appeared in blood more at resection than follow-up.

Each TCR cDNA molecule carried a unique molecular identifier. TCRdb reprocessed the 5' RACE reads via MiXCR and lists one record per CDR3 protein. The sample contains about 110,000 distinct CDR3 sequences, 10% to 13% of which appear only once. The chain uses TRBV6-1 and TRBJ1-1; the match to TRBD1 covers 7 bases. The sequence derives from a female donor with early-stage non-small cell lung cancer. Specimen: PBMCs, collected at follow-up. CDR3 sequence: CASSFDRDAEAFF. The DNA of the CDR3 is TGTGCCAGCAGCTTCGACAGGGACGCTGAAGCTTTCTTT.